Listed below are T cell receptor beta chains from one sample, sequenced in a study of blood T cell repertoires in COVID-19. Data came from immunoSEQ multiplex PCR; TCRdb stores just in-frame clones and leaves some out. In the table there are roughly 340,000 clones, approximately 88% of which are singletons. Material: peripheral blood. The receptors shown here come from a woman aged 25 to 45 with COVID-19, enrolled during active disease. Each CDR3 is given with its conserved first and last residue. Fields, in order: V gene, clone size, J gene, D gene, CDR3 protein, CDR3 DNA. A D gene is named only where the DNA matches it firmly. Clone size appears in some rows only: once, few, many, or a class for an expanded clone.

TRBV5-1	.	TRBJ2-3	.	CASSSGSGQNTQYF	TGCGCCAGCAGCTCCGGGTCCGGACAGAATACGCAGTATTTT
TRBV10-1	.	TRBJ1-1	.	CASRDSNTEAFF	TGCGCCAGCAGGGACAGCAACACTGAAGCTTTCTTT
TRBV6-2/TRBV6-3	once	TRBJ2-1	.	CASSLTGSSYNEQFF	TGTGCCAGCAGTCTTACAGGGAGCTCCTACAATGAGCAGTTCTTC
TRBV18	.	TRBJ1-1	TRBD1	CASSPPSGGTEAFF	TGTGCCAGCTCACCACCCTCAGGGGGCACTGAAGCTTTCTTT
TRBV19	few	TRBJ1-5	.	CASSRGGEQPQHF	TGTGCCAGTAGTAGAGGGGGAGAGCAGCCCCAGCATTTT
TRBV21-1	.	TRBJ1-2	.	CASSSWVTGGYTF	TGTGCCAGCAGCTCGTGGGTTACGGGAGGCTACACCTTC
TRBV24-1	.	TRBJ2-5	.	CATSDLVGRGQETQYF	TGTGCCACCAGTGATTTGGTGGGCAGGGGCCAGGAGACCCAGTACTTC
TRBV2	.	TRBJ2-2	.	CASMWGQDTGELFF	TGTGCCAGCATGTGGGGGCAGGACACCGGGGAGCTGTTTTTT
TRBV20-1	.	TRBJ1-1	.	CSASAGGVNTEAFF	TGCAGTGCTAGTGCCGGCGGGGTAAACACTGAAGCTTTCTTT
TRBV18	once	TRBJ2-3	.	CASSPRAGEFTDTQYF	TGTGCCAGCTCACCACGGGCAGGGGAGTTCACAGATACGCAGTATTTT
TRBV6-2/TRBV6-3	.	TRBJ2-4	.	CASSYQPRPGSTQEYF	TGTGCCAGCAGTTACCAACCCAGGCCAGGGTCGACCCAGGAGTACTTC
TRBV19	.	TRBJ2-7	.	CASSPAGSYEQYF	TGTGCCAGTAGTCCGGCAGGGTCCTACGAGCAGTACTTC
TRBV9	once	TRBJ2-1	TRBD1	CASSARTGAAIEEQFF	TGTGCCAGCAGCGCTAGGACAGGGGCCGCAATAGAGGAGCAGTTCTTC
TRBV19	few	TRBJ1-6	.	CASSSGVPNSPLHF	TGTGCCAGTAGTTCTGGAGTCCCCAATTCACCCCTCCACTTT
TRBV9	once	TRBJ2-1	.	CASSPSPTGLNEQFF	TGTGCCAGCAGCCCCTCACCAACGGGTCTCAATGAGCAGTTCTTC
TRBV10-2	.	TRBJ2-2	TRBD2	CASRGPLAGPHAYTGELFF	TGCGCCAGCAGGGGTCCCCTAGCGGGACCTCATGCTTACACCGGGGAGCTGTTTTTT
TRBV11-2	.	TRBJ1-3	TRBD1	CASSPTGQPTGNTIYF	TGTGCCAGCAGCCCGACGGGACAGCCTACTGGAAACACCATATATTTT
TRBV5-1	.	TRBJ2-1	TRBD2	CASSPSGSSYNEQFF	TGCGCCAGCAGCCCCAGCGGGAGCTCCTACAATGAGCAGTTCTTC
TRBV4-2	.	TRBJ2-2	TRBD2	CASSQWSGGRRGAVF	TGTGCCAGCAGCCAATGGTCGGGGGGACGGCGGGGAGCTGTTTTT
TRBV4-2	.	TRBJ1-2	TRBD1	CASSPGTGGNYGYTF	TGTGCCAGCAGCCCCGGGACAGGGGGCAATTATGGCTACACCTTC
TRBV7-9	.	TRBJ2-1	.	CASSSSRAVYNEQFF	TGTGCCAGCAGCTCTAGCCGGGCCGTCTACAATGAGCAGTTCTTC
TRBV4-3	.	TRBJ2-5	.	CASSQDGGTTQYF	TGCGCCAGCAGCCAAGACGGGGGAACGACCCAGTACTTC
TRBV5-6	.	TRBJ1-1	.	CASSLEPSGNTEAFF	TGTGCCAGCAGCTTGGAACCCTCCGGGAACACTGAAGCTTTCTTT
TRBV15	.	TRBJ1-3	.	CATSRDYDSSGNTIYF	TGTGCCACCAGCAGAGATTACGACAGCTCTGGAAACACCATATATTTT
TRBV11-2	.	TRBJ2-5	TRBD1	CASSSDRESYETQYF	TGTGCCAGCAGCTCCGACAGGGAGTCGTACGAGACCCAGTACTTC
TRBV12-5	.	TRBJ2-2	.	CASGLGDTGELFF	TGTGCTAGTGGTTTGGGAGACACCGGGGAGCTGTTTTTT
TRBV5-6	.	TRBJ2-1	.	CASSLEQGFSSYNEQFF	TGTGCCAGCAGCCTGGAACAGGGCTTCAGCTCCTACAATGAGCAGTTCTTC
TRBV11-2	.	TRBJ1-2	.	CASSFRDNYGYTF	TGTGCCAGCAGTTTCAGGGATAACTATGGCTACACCTTC
TRBV27	.	TRBJ1-2	.	CASSLGGASYGYTF	TGTGCCAGCAGTTTAGGGGGGGCGTCCTATGGCTACACCTTC
TRBV10-1	.	TRBJ2-2	TRBD2	CASSEGRPRGAGSSGGELFF	TGCGCCAGCAGTGAAGGGAGGCCCCGCGGAGCGGGGTCCTCGGGCGGGGAGCTGTTTTTT
TRBV16	.	TRBJ1-4	TRBD1	CASSQTRQGGAANEKLFF	TGTGCCAGCAGCCAAACGCGACAGGGGGGCGCAGCTAATGAAAAACTGTTTTTT
TRBV6-5	.	TRBJ1-1	.	CASSLSGVEAFF	TGTGCCAGCAGTCTTTCCGGGGTTGAAGCTTTCTTT
TRBV3-1/TRBV3-2	.	TRBJ1-5	.	CASSQDTTPSGGTPQHF	TGTGCCAGCAGCCAAGATACAACCCCTTCCGGAGGGACGCCCCAGCATTTT
TRBV11-2	.	TRBJ2-2	TRBD1	CASSMDRVNTGELFF	TGTGCCAGCAGCATGGACAGGGTGAACACCGGGGAGCTGTTTTTT
TRBV18	.	TRBJ1-3	.	CASSPPVRGDTIYF	TGTGCCAGCTCACCACCGGTCAGGGGTGACACCATATATTTT
TRBV11-2	.	TRBJ1-3	.	CASSPSVDAGNTIYF	TGTGCCAGCAGCCCTAGCGTAGACGCTGGAAACACCATATATTTT
TRBV28	once	TRBJ2-7	.	CATSVESPYEQYF	TGTGCCACCTCAGTGGAGTCCCCCTACGAGCAGTACTTC
TRBV5-8	.	TRBJ2-7	.	CASFKYGGSPQYF	TGTGCCAGCTTCAAGTACGGCGGATCCCCTCAGTACTTC
TRBV27	.	TRBJ2-7	TRBD2	CASSFQRGSHYEQYF	TGTGCCAGCAGTTTCCAGCGGGGGTCCCACTACGAGCAGTACTTC
TRBV10-3	.	TRBJ1-1	.	CAITKDRNTEAFF	TGTGCCATCACCAAAGACAGAAACACTGAAGCTTTCTTT
TRBV19	few	TRBJ2-7	TRBD1	CASSLSVGQGYEQYF	TGTGCCAGTAGTCTAAGTGTAGGACAGGGCTACGAGCAGTACTTC
TRBV24-1	once	TRBJ2-1	TRBD2	CATSDPNKLAGNNEQFF	TGTGCCACCAGTGATCCAAATAAACTAGCGGGCAACAATGAGCAGTTCTTC
TRBV3-1/TRBV3-2	.	TRBJ2-5	TRBD2	CASSQGAAGQETQYF	TGTGCCAGCAGCCAAGGGGCAGCGGGGCAAGAGACCCAGTACTTC